These T cell receptor beta chains were read from a single sample in a study of CD8+ T cells in alopecia areata. Using immunoSEQ multiplex PCR, the repertoire was profiled, and TCRdb retains in-frame clones only, with some absent. Altogether 150,000 or so clones are present, approximately 49% being singletons, with the ten largest covering around 19%. The sample here was CD8+ T cells sorted from blood, taken at week 0. All receptors derive from a human donor with alopecia areata. The CDR3 runs from the conserved cysteine through the conserved F or W. The D gene is left open where the match is weak. Some rows mark clone size as missing; the rest say once, few, many or name a class of expanded clone.

j_call clone_size v_call d_call cdr3_aa cdr3_nt
TRBJ2-7 few TRBV7-9 TRBD1 CASSPGTGKYEQYF TGTGCCAGCAGCCCCGGGACAGGAAAGTACGAGCAGTACTTC
TRBJ2-3 few TRBV7-9 NA CASSSPSATWDTQYF TGTGCCAGCAGCTCTCCTTCAGCTACGTGGGATACGCAGTATTTT
TRBJ2-7 NA TRBV9 TRBD2 CASSVGASGTYEQYF TGTGCCAGCAGCGTAGGGGCTAGCGGTACCTACGAGCAGTACTTC
TRBJ2-1 once TRBV29-1 TRBD2 CSVEEVASGGGEQFF TGCAGCGTTGAAGAGGTGGCTAGCGGGGGTGGTGAGCAGTTCTTC
TRBJ1-6 NA TRBV27 TRBD1 CASSLSFGDRGSSPLHF TGTGCCAGCAGTTTATCCTTTGGAGACAGGGGGAGTTCACCCCTCCACTTT
TRBJ2-3 NA TRBV7-7 NA CASSPRLTDTQYF TGTGCTAGCAGCCCGCGGTTAACAGATACGCAGTATTTT
TRBJ2-7 NA TRBV11-2 TRBD1 CASSHGTGALYEQYF TGTGCCAGCAGTCATGGGACAGGGGCATTGTACGAGCAGTACTTC
TRBJ2-5 NA TRBV30 NA CAWDSQGETQYF TGTGCCTGGGACAGCCAGGGTGAGACCCAGTACTTC
TRBJ2-1 NA TRBV29-1 TRBD2 CSVEDERDYGYNEQFF TGCAGCGTTGAAGATGAACGGGACTATGGTTACAATGAGCAGTTCTTC
TRBJ1-2 NA TRBV6-1 TRBD1 CASSELPGQGITPYGYTF TGTGCCAGCAGTGAATTGCCGGGACAGGGGATTACCCCCTATGGCTACACCTTC
TRBJ2-7 NA TRBV7-9 NA CASSSSHYEQYF TGTGCCAGCAGCTCCTCACACTACGAGCAGTACTTC
TRBJ2-7 NA TRBV29-1 NA CSVEDMGDEQYF TGCAGCGTTGAAGATATGGGAGACGAGCAGTACTTC
TRBJ1-5 NA TRBV30 TRBD1 CAWSAPTGPSNQPQHF TGTGCCTGGAGTGCCCCGACAGGGCCAAGCAATCAGCCCCAGCATTTT
TRBJ2-5 NA TRBV10-3 NA CAIRAGTSQETQYF TGTGCCATCAGAGCGGGTACTAGCCAAGAGACCCAGTACTTC
TRBJ2-7 NA TRBV2 NA CARKVGGRISAILQYF TGTGCCAGGAAGGTGGGGGGGCGAATCTCCGCTATTCTGCAGTACTTC
TRBJ1-2 NA TRBV29-1 TRBD1 CSVDIGQGSNYGYTF TGCAGCGTCGATATCGGACAGGGGAGCAACTATGGCTACACCTTC
TRBJ2-5 NA TRBV27 NA CASSLLRGATETQYF TGTGCCAGCAGTTTACTCCGCGGGGCGACGGAGACCCAGTACTTC
TRBJ2-1 few TRBV2 NA CATPEGNEQFF TGTGCCACCCCAGAGGGGAATGAGCAGTTCTTC
TRBJ1-1 NA TRBV7-9 NA CASSPRLKGANTEAFF TGTGCCAGCAGCCCGCGCCTTAAGGGCGCTAACACTGAAGCTTTCTTT
TRBJ2-1 NA TRBV9 NA CASSVNMDEQFF TGTGCCAGCAGCGTGAATATGGATGAGCAGTTCTTC
TRBJ1-1 NA TRBV30 NA CAWSQYSGDAFF TGTGCCTGGAGTCAATATTCGGGAGACGCTTTCTTT
TRBJ2-3 few TRBV7-9 TRBD2 CASSSPPGLAITDTQYF TGTGCCAGCAGTTCCCCACCGGGACTAGCGATCACAGATACGCAGTATTTT
TRBJ1-3 NA TRBV29-1 NA CSVRDRNSGNTIYF TGCAGCGTTCGAGACAGGAACTCTGGAAACACCATATATTTT
TRBJ1-1 NA TRBV11-2 NA CASSLGDTEAFF TGTGCCAGCTCCCTGGGGGACACTGAAGCTTTCTTT
TRBJ2-7 NA TRBV4-3 TRBD1 CASSQGQTGGLDEQYF TGCGCCAGCAGCCAAGGGCAGACAGGGGGCCTCGACGAGCAGTACTTC
TRBJ2-3 NA TRBV2 TRBD2 CASSDLAGGDTDTQYF TGTGCCAGCAGTGATTTAGCGGGGGGTGACACAGATACGCAGTATTTT
TRBJ1-3 few TRBV7-2 NA CASCPGPGSGNTIYF TGTGCCAGCTGCCCGGGGCCAGGCTCTGGAAACACCATATATTTT
TRBJ1-2 few TRBV6-5 TRBD1 CASSYSMGDRGYGYTF TGTGCCAGCAGTTACTCGATGGGCGACAGGGGTTATGGCTACACCTTC
TRBJ2-1 few TRBV19 NA CASSVPGINEQFF TGTGCCAGTAGTGTACCGGGCATCAATGAGCAGTTCTTC
TRBJ2-1 NA TRBV27 NA CASSFSGRRSYNEQFF TGTGCCAGCAGTTTTTCGGGGCGCCGGTCCTACAATGAGCAGTTCTTC
TRBJ1-1 NA TRBV13 NA CASSQMTGTTEAFF TGTGCCAGCAGTCAAATGACTGGGACCACTGAAGCTTTCTTT
TRBJ2-1 few TRBV7-3 NA CASSYDGGWYNEQFF TGTGCCAGCAGCTATGACGGGGGATGGTACAATGAGCAGTTCTTC